This entry lists 30 T cell receptor beta chains sequenced from one sample in a study of blood T cells in healthy people across ages. A J-beta primer mix and a sample-barcoded 5' primer were used in a second PCR of about 6 to 12 cycles. TCRdb recomputed calls from the 5' RACE reads with MiXCR, one row per CDR3 protein. The table includes roughly 680,000 distinct CDR3 sequences, under 65% detected once. The material sequenced was blood. The receptors were gathered from a woman older than 75 in good health.

Note on this clonotype: A much bigger clone sits one base away, suggesting this may be a read error. The chain joins TRBV20-1 to TRBJ2-1, with 7 positions matching TRBD2. V shed 5 bases and J 12 bases; nucleotides not matched to a gene: 7. The germline V gene encodes CDR1 DFQATT and CDR2 SNEGSKA (reference sequence). This CDR3 has 11 amino acids. CDR3 nucleotides: TGCAGTGCTCCCGAGCGGGATGGGCAGTTCTTC. Translated: CSAPERDGQFF.

J is TRBJ1-6 and V is TRBV2; TRBD1 matches at 7 bases. The CDR3 length is 14 residues. Looked up from germline, CDR1 is SNHLY and CDR2 is FYNNEI. The trim removed 6 bases at V and 5 bases at J, leaving 4 bases unmatched. The CDR3 region is CASRPGTDNSPLHF. In DNA, the CDR3 is TGTGCCAGCAGGCCCGGGACAGATAATTCACCCCTCCACTTT.

This chain uses TRBV6-4 with TRBJ2-3; the D gene is possibly TRBD2 (5 bases). The CDR3 runs to 15 residues. V was clipped by 2 bases and J by 1 base, with 10 bases between them. The V gene's germline CDR1 is MRHNA and CDR2 SNTAGT. CDR3 nucleotides: TGTGCCAGCAGTGACGAGCCGGAGGGCACAGATACGCAGTATTTT. As protein: CASSDEPEGTDTQYF.

In its sample, this clonotype was seen once. This sequence joins TRBV6-5 and TRBJ1-2; D is perhaps TRBD1 (6 bases). Germline V gene lookup returns CDR1 MNHEY and CDR2 SVGAGI. V was clipped by 6 bases and J by 8 bases, with 16 bases between them. This CDR3 region has 13 residues. The CDR3 DNA sequence: TGTGCCAGCAGAAAGACAGGCAGTAGGGGCTACACCTTC. Translating it yields CASRKTGSRGYTF.

A remark on this clonotype: With a much larger clone just one base away, this may be a read error. The rearrangement joins TRBV5-1 to TRBJ2-5; a weak D match, TRBD1 (5 bases). Per germline, CDR1 SGHRS and CDR2 YFSETQ. This CDR3 is 15 amino acids long. The CDR3 sequence: CASSLEVRVEEAQYF. The CDR3 DNA sequence: TGCGCCAGCAGCTTGGAGGTCAGGGTGGAAGAGGCCCAGTACTTC.

The table lists this clonotype with many counts. This chain uses TRBV11-2 with TRBJ2-7; 9 nucleotides match TRBD1. CDR3 length equals 15 residues. The junction had 6 bases not matched to a gene; V was cut back by 1 base and J by 5 bases. CDR1 is SGHAT, CDR2 FQNNGV, per germline. CDR3 residues: CASSLGGQGSNEQYF. As DNA, the CDR3 is TGTGCCAGCAGCTTAGGGGGACAGGGTAGCAACGAGCAGTACTTC.

This sequence joins TRBV9 and TRBJ2-1; no firm D call. In germline, CDR1 is SGDLS, CDR2 YYNGEE. This CDR3 contains 15 residues. The V gene lost 0 bases and the J gene lost 0 bases, with 7 bases spanning the gap. The CDR3 DNA reads TGTGCCAGCAGCGTAGGACTGGCCTCCTACAATGAGCAGTTCTTC. Its translation: CASSVGLASYNEQFF. Complete variable domain (other parts from reference TRBV9 and TRBJ2-1): DSGVTQTPKHLITATGQRVTLRCSPRSGDLSVYWYQQSLDQGLQFLIQYYNGEERAKGNILERFSAQQFPDLHSELNLSSLELGDSALYFCASSVGLASYNEQFFGPGTRLTVL.

This clonotype was counted a few times. This could be a read error, since a much larger clone is one nucleotide away. V usage is TRBV10-3 and J usage is TRBJ2-5, with a tentative D call TRBD2 (6 bases). CDR1 and CDR2 (germline): ENHRY, SYGVKD. CDR3 length: 13 amino acids. CDR3 DNA: TGTGCCATCACCCGGGACTTGCAAGAGGCCCAGTACTTC. Its protein is CAITRDLQEAQYF.

The genes are TRBV4-3 and TRBJ2-2, with TRBD1 as a possible D gene (6 bases). Per germline, CDR1 LGHNA and CDR2 YSLEER. Trimming took 0 bases from V and 6 from J, leaving 14 bases between them. The CDR3 contains 16 residues. The CDR3 is CASSQEGGEVAGELFF. DNA for the CDR3: TGCGCCAGCAGCCAAGAAGGGGGTGAGGTGGCCGGGGAGCTGTTTTTT.

V and J are TRBV2 and TRBJ2-5; 8 bases match TRBD2. The germline CDR1 and CDR2 sequences are SNHLY and FYNNEI. This CDR3 region has 13 residues. V dropped 8 bases and J dropped 4; count of bases not matched to a gene: 6. The CDR3 coding sequence is TGTGCCAGCCCTCGACTAGCGTTAGAGACCCAGTACTTC. This translates into CASPRLALETQYF.

As regards this clonotype: One junction end does not reproduce the germline sequence, and a read error may be involved. The chain employs TRBV4-1 and TRBJ1-5; D might be TRBD1 (5 bases). The CDR3 is 15 amino acids. The germline V gene has CDR1 MGHRA and CDR2 YSYEKL. The CDR3 nucleotides are TGCGCCAGCAGCCGAGCGGGAGGCAGGGATCACCCCCAGCATTTT. Translated: CASSRAGGRDHPQHF.

As to this clonotype: One end of the junction fails to match germline, which may point to a read error. The gene calls are TRBV12-3 or TRBV12-4 and TRBJ2-1, with 11 bases lining up with TRBD1. This CDR3 is built from 15 residues. The CDR3 DNA reads TGTGCCAACAGGGGACAGGGGGGGCTCTACAAGGAGCAGTTCTTC. Encoded protein: CANRGQGGLYKEQFF.

The V call is TRBV6-5, the J call TRBJ1-5; D unresolved. Per the germline V gene, CDR1 is MNHEY and CDR2 is SVGAGI. Trimming removed 2 bases from V and 5 bases from J, with 13 bases in between. The CDR3 length is 15 residues. The CDR3 nucleotides read TGTGCCAGCAGTTACGGAAGTGGTAGGGATCAGCCCCAGCATTTT. Protein sequence: CASSYGSGRDQPQHF.

This clonotype has a handful of counts. This chain links TRBV27 with TRBJ2-5, with D unresolved. CDR1 is MNHEY, CDR2 SMNVEV, per germline (reference sequence). The CDR3 is 13 residues long. The germline V and J ends were trimmed by 5 bases and 1 base, with 8 bases remaining between them. The CDR3 DNA reads as TGTGCCAGCAGTCCCATCACCCAAGAGACCCAGTACTTC. It codes for CASSPITQETQYF.

In this sample, this clonotype turned up once. This chain uses TRBV12-3 or TRBV12-4 with TRBJ2-1; 9 bases align to TRBD2. Trimming removed 4 bases from V and 6 bases from J; junction bases left unmatched: 13. The CDR3 totals 17 residues. The CDR3 DNA sequence: TGTGCCAGCAGTTGGTTTGCGGGGGGGCCTCGTAGCAATGAGCAGTTCTTC. As protein: CASSWFAGGPRSNEQFF.

The V and J genes are TRBV3-1 and TRBJ2-3; tentative D call: TRBD2 (5 bases). The CDR3 sequence is 18 residues long. Between the trimmed V and J ends, which lost 0 bases and 4 bases, there was a span of 20 bases. CDR1 and CDR2 from the germline V gene are LGHDT and YNNKEL (reference sequence). In DNA form, the CDR3 reads TGTGCCAGCAGCCAAGAGGCGCTTGCTAGCAAGGGCGCAGATACGCAGTATTTT. Amino acid sequence: CASSQEALASKGADTQYF.

This clonotype was counted a single time. The V and J genes are TRBV24-1 and TRBJ1-1; no reliable D call. Per the germline V gene, CDR1 is KGHDR and CDR2 is SFDVKD. The CDR3 has 13 residues. Trimming removed 12 bases from V and 7 bases from J, with 20 bases in between. In DNA, the CDR3 is TGTGCCTCTAATCTCAGCAGGAAGGGTGAAGCTTTCTTT. It codes for CASNLSRKGEAFF.

The J gene is TRBJ1-6, the V gene TRBV6-5; D possibly corresponds to TRBD1 (5 bases). CDR3 size: 19 residues. Germline loops: CDR1 MNHEY, CDR2 SVGAGI. Trimming removed 0 bases at V and 0 bases at J, with 15 bases between. This chain's CDR3 is CASSYSSGTLSSYNSPLHF. The CDR3 nucleotides are TGTGCCAGCAGTTACTCCTCCGGGACCCTGAGCTCCTATAATTCACCCCTCCACTTT.

This chain joins TRBV15 and TRBJ2-5, with TRBD2 as a possible D gene (5 bases). CDR1 is LNHNV, CDR2 YYDKDF, per germline (reference sequence). Trimming took 8 bases from V and 5 from J, leaving 18 bases between them. The CDR3 has 14 residues. CDR3 nucleotide sequence: TGTGCCACCGCGACGGGATCTAGCAGGGAGACCCAGTACTTC. It yields the protein CATATGSSRETQYF.

The gene calls are TRBV10-3 and TRBJ2-3; 7 bases are shared with TRBD1. The trim removed 4 bases at V and 4 bases at J, leaving 2 bases unmatched. This CDR3 is 13 amino acids long. CDR1 is ENHRY and CDR2 is SYGVKD in the germline V gene. The CDR3 protein is CAISGDSSDTQYF. For the CDR3, the DNA is TGTGCCATCAGTGGGGACAGCTCAGATACGCAGTATTTT.

This chain uses TRBV11-2 with TRBJ2-2; D gene uncertain. This CDR3 contains 13 residues. Germline CDR1 and CDR2: SGHAT and FQNNGV. The V end was cut by 5 bases, the J end by 7 bases, with 11 bases between. In nucleotides, the CDR3 is TGTGCCAGCAGCCCTGGGATGGGCGGGGAGCTGTTTTTT. Protein: CASSPGMGGELFF.

J is TRBJ1-2 and V is TRBV15; the D is unclear. CDR3 size: 16 residues. Looked up from germline, CDR1 is LNHNV and CDR2 is YYDKDF (reference sequence). V lost 0 bases, J lost 5 bases, and 16 bases lay in between. The CDR3 reads CATSRDRTRPAYGYTF. The CDR3 bases are TGTGCCACCAGCAGAGATCGAACCCGACCGGCTTATGGCTACACCTTC.

The CDR3 is CSARVDYGYTF. In DNA form, the CDR3 reads TGCAGCGCCAGGGTGGACTATGGCTACACCTTC. V gene TRBV29-1 combines with J gene TRBJ1-2; perhaps TRBD1 as D (5 bases). The V gene lost 7 bases and the J gene lost 3 bases, with 9 bases spanning the gap. This CDR3 is built from 11 residues. Germline V lookup: CDR1 SQVTM, CDR2 ANQGSEA.

The chain recombines TRBV20-1 with TRBJ2-1, with D perhaps TRBD2 (5 bases). Germline V gene lookup returns CDR1 DFQATT and CDR2 SNEGSKA (reference sequence). Trimming removed 6 bases at V and 9 bases at J, with 12 bases between. CDR3 length: 11 amino acids. The CDR3 protein is CSAPGSPEQFF. In nucleotides, the CDR3 is TGCAGTGCCCCTGGGAGTCCTGAGCAGTTCTTC.

In regard to this clonotype: A much larger clone sits a single nucleotide away, making a read error possible. This sequence joins TRBV28 and TRBJ2-5; weak D call: TRBD2 (5 bases). The CDR3 extends over 15 amino acids. Trimming took 2 bases from V and 6 from J, leaving 16 bases between them. In germline, CDR1 is MDHEN, CDR2 SYDVKM. Here the CDR3 reads CASSLPLLGRQTQYF. The CDR3, as DNA: TGTGCCAGCAGTTTACCCTTACTAGGACGGCAGACCCAGTACTTC.

This chain links TRBV7-2 with TRBJ1-5, with 7 bases that match TRBD1. The V gene's germline CDR1 is SGHTA and CDR2 FQGNSA. After removal of 5 bases from V and 5 bases from J, the junction contained 3 bases not matched to a gene. The length of the CDR3 is 13 residues. The chain's CDR3 is CASSRDSDQPQHF. For the CDR3, the DNA is TGTGCCAGCAGCCGGGACAGCGATCAGCCCCAGCATTTT.

About this clonotype: Relative to the germline gene, one junction end is altered; a read error may explain this. V and J are TRBV28 and TRBJ1-2; D is possibly TRBD1 (6 bases). CDR1 MDHEN and CDR2 SYDVKM come from the germline V gene. The CDR3 runs 14 residues. CDR3 nucleotides: TGTGCCGGCAGATCGGGACAAAAACATAGGGGCTACACCTTC. Its protein product is CAGRSGQKHRGYTF.

This clonotype was recorded a few times. Being one base from a much bigger clone, this may be a read error. The chain employs TRBV12-3 or TRBV12-4 and TRBJ2-1; 9 positions match TRBD2. The end of the DNA is better explained by TRBJ2-7, so the J call may be wrong. The CDR3 runs 19 residues. This CDR3 is CASTSRGGGATNSYNEQYF. Written as DNA, the CDR3 is TGTGCCAGCACTTCCAGGGGCGGGGGGGCCACTAACTCCTACAATGAGCAGTACTTC.

Many counts were recorded for this clonotype. J is TRBJ2-3 and V is TRBV7-3; D may match TRBD1 or TRBD2 (5 bases each). The CDR3 sequence is 14 residues long. Trimming pared 4 bases from V and 0 bases from J, leaving 8 bases between. Looked up from germline, CDR1 is SGHTA and CDR2 is FQGTGA. In DNA form, the CDR3 reads TGTGCCAGCAGCTGGGGCGGGAGCACAGATACGCAGTATTTT. This sequence encodes CASSWGGSTDTQYF.

This clonotype was recorded at least ten times. V usage is TRBV4-1 and J usage is TRBJ2-7; tentative D call: TRBD1 (8 bases). The CDR3 spans 15 residues. CDR1 and CDR2 (germline): MGHRA, YSYEKL. Trimming removed 5 bases from V and 4 bases from J, with 18 bases in between. The CDR3 coding sequence is TGCGCCAGCAGCTCCAGGACAGGGCGGGAGTACGAGCAGTACTTC. Translation: CASSSRTGREYEQYF.